This record looks at one T cell receptor (beta chain) sequence and its context. Each sample yielded at least 5 micrograms of PBMC total RNA. Sample-barcoded 5' priming and a J-beta primer mix drove a second PCR of about 6 to 11 cycles. TCRdb re-called the 5' RACE reads with MiXCR, one entry per CDR3 protein. Seen here are approximately 1,700,000 distinct CDR3 sequences, around 40% observed once, and the top ten hold 20% to 25%. This sample stems from a study of blood T cells in healthy people across ages. Germline V gene data show CDR1 as SGHTA and CDR2 as FQGNSA. CDR3 length equals 14 residues. The rearrangement links TRBV7-2 to TRBJ2-7; TRBD1 might be the D (5 bases). The J call may be wrong; the DNA end is better matched by TRBJ2-5. The specimen sequenced was blood. This TCR derives from a human donor in good health. Here the CDR3 reads CASSLVAGFETQYF. The DNA for the CDR3 is TGTGCCAGCAGCTTAGTCGCAGGGTTTGAGACCCAGTACTTC.